This TCR beta chain stems from a study of control samples from healthy donors and cancer patients. Sequencing used immunoSEQ multiplex PCR; TCRdb keeps in-frame clones, though not all of them. The sample lists 180,000 or so clones, 93% occurring once. The clonotype was recovered from a woman aged 60-70 years in good health. Sequenced material: blood.

As DNA, the CDR3 is TGTGCCAGCAGCTCAAACAAAGACGGTACGGGAAAACTGTTTTTT. Translated, it gives CASSSNKDGTGKLFF. V usage is TRBV7-2 and J usage is TRBJ1-4, with D unclear. V shed 4 bases and J shed 10 bases, with 19 bases lying between them. The germline V gene has CDR1 SGHTA and CDR2 FQGNSA. The CDR3 extends over 15 amino acids. The complete variable domain, with remaining parts taken from reference TRBV7-2 and TRBJ1-4, reads GAGVSQSPSNKVTEKGKDVELRCDPISGHTALYWYRQSLGQGLEFLIYFQGNSAPDKSGLPSDRFSAERTGGSVSTLTIQRTQQEDSAVYLCASSSNKDGTGKLFFGSGTQLSVL.